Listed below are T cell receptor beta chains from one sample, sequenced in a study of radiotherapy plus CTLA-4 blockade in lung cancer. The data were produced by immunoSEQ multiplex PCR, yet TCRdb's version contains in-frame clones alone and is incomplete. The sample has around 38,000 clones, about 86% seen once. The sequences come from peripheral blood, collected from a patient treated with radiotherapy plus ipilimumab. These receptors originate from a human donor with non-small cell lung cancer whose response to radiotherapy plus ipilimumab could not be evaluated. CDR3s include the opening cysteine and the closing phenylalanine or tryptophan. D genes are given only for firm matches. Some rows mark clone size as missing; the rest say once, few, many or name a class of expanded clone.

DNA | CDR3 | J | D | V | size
TGTGCCAGCAGCACCGGACGGGGGGGCCCAAGATCACCCCTCCACTTT | CASSTGRGGPRSPLHF | TRBJ1-6 | - | TRBV7-2 | -
TGTGCCAGCAGCTTACTAGCGGGGGCTGGGGATACGCAGTATTTT | CASSLLAGAGDTQYF | TRBJ2-3 | TRBD2 | TRBV5-6 | once
TGCGCCAGCAGTGAGTCTGAGATTATGAACACTGAAGCTTTCTTT | CASSESEIMNTEAFF | TRBJ1-1 | - | TRBV10-2 | -
TGTGCCAGCAGCTTAGCAGCGGGGGAGAACATTCAGTACTTC | CASSLAAGENIQYF | TRBJ2-4 | TRBD2 | TRBV11-1 | -
TGTGCCAGCAGCACAACGACCGGGGGGGCCAGCTCTGGAAACACCATATATTTT | CASSTTTGGASSGNTIYF | TRBJ1-3 | - | TRBV7-2 | few
TGTGCCAGCAGTGCCAACCTGCGGGAGACCCAGTACTTC | CASSANLRETQYF | TRBJ2-5 | - | TRBV27 | -
TGTGCCAGCACCGAGGAGGCTGGGGCCAACGTCCTGACTTTC | CASTEEAGANVLTF | TRBJ2-6 | - | TRBV6-4 | -
TGCGCCAGCAGCTTGGACAGGGCGAGGGGCTACACCTTC | CASSLDRARGYTF | TRBJ1-2 | - | TRBV5-1 | -
TGTGCCAGCAGCTCCACCCCCGGGGGGTTGTTCGGGGAGCTGTTTTTT | CASSSTPGGLFGELFF | TRBJ2-2 | TRBD2 | TRBV7-6 | -
TGCGCCAGCGCTAGCGGGGTCCTCAATGAGCAGTTCTTC | CASASGVLNEQFF | TRBJ2-1 | TRBD2 | TRBV10-2 | -
TGTGCCAGCAACCCCTCCCCTAGCTCTGGGGCCAACGTCCTGACTTTC | CASNPSPSSGANVLTF | TRBJ2-6 | - | TRBV9 | once
TGTGCCAGCAGCGAACAGGGGGCCGGGACCTATGGCTACACCTTC | CASSEQGAGTYGYTF | TRBJ1-2 | TRBD1 | TRBV7-2 | -
TGCGCCAGCAGCTTATCACATTCGTCGCCCAATGAGCAGTTCTTC | CASSLSHSSPNEQFF | TRBJ2-1 | - | TRBV5-1 | -
TGTGCCAGCATGTATAGCAATCAGCCCCAGCATTTT | CASMYSNQPQHF | TRBJ1-5 | - | TRBV6-6 | -
TGTGCCAGTAGGGGCCTCGGCTACACCTTC | CASRGLGYTF | TRBJ1-2 | - | TRBV19 | -
TGTGCCAGCAGTTTCCGCAGGGGCTCGCCCTACGAGCAGTACTTC | CASSFRRGSPYEQYF | TRBJ2-7 | - | TRBV27 | -
TGTGCCAGCAGCCTTAGCGGGACAGGGCCGTTCTTC | CASSLSGTGPFF | TRBJ2-1 | - | TRBV11-2 | -
TGTGCCAGCAGCTTATACCAGGGGCAGCCCCAGCATTTT | CASSLYQGQPQHF | TRBJ1-5 | - | TRBV7-2 | -
TGTGCCAGCAGTCCTAGCGGAGACTACAATGAGCAGTTCTTC | CASSPSGDYNEQFF | TRBJ2-1 | TRBD2 | TRBV6-1 | few
TGCGCCAGCAGCGTCCCTGAGAGGTACCAAGAGACCCAGTACTTC | CASSVPERYQETQYF | TRBJ2-5 | - | TRBV4-1 | -
TGCGCCAGCAGCCCGCGGGAGAAGTCCTACAATGAGCAGTTCTTC | CASSPREKSYNEQFF | TRBJ2-1 | TRBD2 | TRBV5-1 | -
TGTGCTAGTGGGCTGGGGTATGCGGTCAGGGGGTCTTACGAGCAGTACTTC | CASGLGYAVRGSYEQYF | TRBJ2-7 | TRBD1 | TRBV12-5 | -
TGTGCCAGCAGTGAAGCACCGGGATTTCTCTACGAGCAGTACTTC | CASSEAPGFLYEQYF | TRBJ2-7 | - | TRBV2 | once
TGTGCCATTAGTAGCGGGGGGGTGGGCACAGATACGCAGTATTTT | CAISSGGVGTDTQYF | TRBJ2-3 | TRBD2 | TRBV28 | -
TGTGCCAGCAGCCCGGACACCGGCGCGGCTAATGAAAAACTGTTTTTT | CASSPDTGAANEKLFF | TRBJ1-4 | - | TRBV7-9 | -
TGTGCCAGCAGCGTAGTAGCCACCCAGGGTGGTGAGCAGTTCTTC | CASSVVATQGGEQFF | TRBJ2-1 | - | TRBV9 | -
TGTGCCAGCACCGGGGGTCCCTACGAGCAGTACTTC | CASTGGPYEQYF | TRBJ2-7 | - | TRBV6-1 | -
TGTGCCAGCAGGGCTGGACAGGGGAACACCATATATTTT | CASRAGQGNTIYF | TRBJ1-3 | TRBD1 | TRBV2 | -
TGTGCCAGCAGCCTAACAGAAAATAATTCACCCCTCCACTTT | CASSLTENNSPLHF | TRBJ1-6 | - | TRBV2 | -
TGTGCCAGCACGGAGGGGGGGTGGGGAAACACCATATATTTT | CASTEGGWGNTIYF | TRBJ1-3 | - | TRBV25-1 | -
TGCGCCAGCAGCGAACGGACCGCCGGGAGGGACGAGCAGTACTTC | CASSERTAGRDEQYF | TRBJ2-7 | TRBD2 | TRBV4-1 | -